This T cell receptor (beta chain) was recorded in a study of CD8 T cells in Susac syndrome. The authors reverse transcribed about 0.5 to 1 ug RNA with random hexamers. The CDR3 of TCR beta was amplified by immunoSEQ multiplex PCR across 54 Vbeta and 13 Jbeta. MiXCR, applied by TCRdb to the immunoSEQ multiplex PCR reads, yields one record per CDR3 protein. The sample carries about 400,000 distinct CDR3 sequences, approximately 85% recorded once. Worth noting for this clonotype: Its antigen is currently unknown.

Study findings and constraints: A relatively small number of individuals underwent TCR sequencing and HLA analysis.

Included as multiple sclerosis controls were treatment-naive patients who had stable or active relapsing-remitting disease. The sequencing input was CD8+ T cells from PBMCs. The receptor's source is a human donor with multiple sclerosis.

The CDR3 loop is CASSLGVPPKITDTQYF. The CDR3 DNA reads as TGTGCCAGCAGCTTAGGGGTGCCGCCTAAAATCACAGATACGCAGTATTTT. This sequence joins TRBV7-6 and TRBJ2-3, with D unresolved. The CDR3 sequence is 17 residues long. Germline-derived CDR1 and CDR2 are SGHVS and FNYEAQ. Trimming removed 1 base from V and 2 bases from J, with 16 bases in between.